This entry is about one TCR beta chain. Of the isolated RNA, all was reverse transcribed, and so the sequenced material was expressed TCRB transcripts. Clones were read by immunoSEQ multiplex PCR, and TCRdb kept only the in-frame ones, dropping some. The data show 600,000 to 650,000 clones, less than 20% seen once. The data derive from a study of beta chain features in type 1 diabetes. Germline CDR1 reads SGHVS; CDR2 reads FQNEAQ. V gave up 3 bases and J gave up 7 bases, with 7 bases separating them. The CDR3 covers 13 residues. The rearrangement links TRBV7-8 to TRBJ1-6; D not certain. The receptor's source is a man aged 18 to 35 in good health. The sequenced sample consisted of naive CD4+ T cells from blood. The CDR3 bases are TGTGCCAGCAGCTTGTACACCAATTCACCCCTCCACTTT. It specifies CASSLYTNSPLHF.